What follows are 32 T cell receptor beta chains derived from one specimen sequenced in a study of blood T cell repertoires in COVID-19. TCRdb's copy holds only in-frame clones and misses some; the assay was immunoSEQ multiplex PCR. In the table there are approximately 300,000 clones, around nine tenths of which are singletons. Sequenced sample: PBMCs or T cells enriched from blood (not recorded which). The receptors stem from a woman aged 25 to 39 who had been exposed to COVID-19.

The V call is TRBV27, the J call TRBJ2-7; 8 nucleotides line up with TRBD1. Looked up from germline, CDR1 is MNHEY and CDR2 is SMNVEV (reference sequence). The CDR3 covers 13 residues. V gave up 6 bases and J gave up 6 bases; unmatched junction bases: 7. CDR3 nucleotides: TGTGCCAGCAGGGGGCAGGGGGCCGGCGAGCAGTACTTC. Protein product: CASRGQGAGEQYF.

CDR3: CSVGYRDSYGYTF. For the CDR3, the DNA is TGCAGCGTTGGATACCGGGACAGCTATGGCTACACCTTC. This chain uses TRBV29-1 with TRBJ1-2, with 7 bases lining up with TRBD1. Looked up from germline, CDR1 is SQVTM and CDR2 is ANQGSEA. Trimming cost V 4 bases and J 4 bases; bases outside gene matches: 6. This CDR3 is 13 amino acids long. The full variable domain, completed using reference TRBV29-1 and TRBJ1-2, is SAVISQKPSRDICQRGTSLTIQCQVDSQVTMMFWYRQQPGQSLTLIATANQGSEATYESGFVIDKFPISRPNLTFSTLTVSNMSPEDSSIYLCSVGYRDSYGYTFGSGTRLTVV.

This chain connects TRBV3-1 (or the pseudogene TRBV3-2) to TRBJ2-2; TRBD2 is a possible D gene (6 bases). Germline loops: CDR1 LGHDT, CDR2 YNNKEL (reference sequence). The V end lost 6 bases, the J end lost 3 bases, and 17 bases lay between the germline ends. This CDR3 comprises 16 residues. DNA for the CDR3: TGTGCCAGCAGTACCGGACGGGGGACCTACACCGGGGAGCTGTTTTTT. Amino acids: CASSTGRGTYTGELFF.

The J gene is TRBJ1-2, the V gene TRBV6-5; D gene ambiguous. The germline V gene has CDR1 MNHEY and CDR2 SVGAGI. V lost 2 bases, J lost 7 bases, and 8 bases lay in between. This CDR3 is built from 12 residues. CDR3 nucleotides: TGTGCCAGCAGTTACACGGGAGCTGGCTACACCTTC. Translated, it gives CASSYTGAGYTF.

The chain uses TRBV19 and TRBJ1-5; 10 nucleotides match TRBD1. V trimming: 4 bases; J trimming: 5 bases; junction bases outside the gene matches: 8. The CDR3 consists of 16 residues. CDR1 LNHDA and CDR2 SQIVND come from the germline V gene (reference sequence). The CDR3 nucleotides read TGTGCCAGTAGTACCGACAGGGGGCGTCTCGATCAGCCCCAGCATTTT. Amino acids: CASSTDRGRLDQPQHF.

V and J are TRBV19 and TRBJ1-1; D is possibly TRBD1 (6 bases). This CDR3 spans 14 amino acids. Germline CDR1 LNHDA, CDR2 SQIVND (reference sequence). Trimming stripped 2 bases from V and 0 bases from J, with 7 bases between. CDR3 sequence (DNA): TGTGCCAGTAGTATAAACAGGGTGAACACTGAAGCTTTCTTT. This sequence encodes CASSINRVNTEAFF.

CDR3 sequence: CASSLGLGAYYGYTF. Written as DNA, the CDR3 is TGTGCCAGCAGCTTAGGTCTGGGGGCCTACTATGGCTACACCTTC. The V gene is TRBV7-9, the J gene TRBJ1-2, with a weak D call TRBD1 (6 bases). Germline CDR1 is SEHNR and CDR2 is FQNEAQ (reference sequence). V was cut by 1 base and J by 3 bases, with 12 bases left in between. This CDR3 contains 15 residues.

The V gene is TRBV4-3, the J gene TRBJ1-3; D call uncertain. Germline values: CDR1 LGHNA, CDR2 YSLEER. Trimming removed 0 bases at V and 0 bases at J, with 12 bases between. The CDR3 length is 17 residues. CDR3 DNA: TGCGCCAGCAGCCAAGAGGGCGTTCCGAGCTCTGGAAACACCATATATTTT. Translated, it gives CASSQEGVPSSGNTIYF.

This chain joins TRBV5-4 and TRBJ1-2; unclear D gene. Trimming left V 0 bases short and J 1 base short, with 7 bases between. In germline, CDR1 is SGHNT, CDR2 YYREEE (reference sequence). The CDR3 totals 14 residues. This CDR3 is CASSLAGFNYGYTF. The CDR3 DNA reads as TGTGCCAGCAGCTTGGCCGGGTTTAACTATGGCTACACCTTC.

This chain links TRBV24-1 with TRBJ1-5; tentative D call: TRBD1 (5 bases). The V end was cut by 4 bases, the J end by 3 bases, with 15 bases between. The V gene's germline CDR1 is KGHDR and CDR2 SFDVKD. The length of the CDR3 is 16 residues. CDR3 amino acids: CATSDPGQGSNQPQHF. CDR3 nucleotide sequence: TGTGCCACCAGTGACCCAGGCCAGGGTTCCAATCAGCCCCAGCATTTT.

The gene calls are TRBV5-1 and TRBJ1-4; TRBD1 agrees at 9 bases. V shed 4 bases, J shed 8 bases, and the junction held 9 bases outside the gene matches. Germline V gene sequence: CDR1 SGHRS, CDR2 YFSETQ. This CDR3 has 15 amino acids. This chain's CDR3 is CASSLLQGAREKLFF. DNA of the CDR3: TGCGCCAGCAGCCTTTTACAGGGGGCGAGAGAAAAACTGTTTTTT.

The chain links TRBV5-4 to TRBJ2-5; 8 bases are a match to TRBD2. Germline V CDR1 and CDR2: SGHNT, YYREEE (reference sequence). The CDR3 contains 16 residues. Trimming at V came to 4 bases and at J to 2 bases, leaving 10 bases not matched to a gene. The CDR3 nucleotides read TGTGCCAGCAGCCCCCCCCGGGGCGGGGGGCAAGAGACCCAGTACTTC. This codes for CASSPPRGGGQETQYF. Variable domain in full (rest from reference TRBV5-4 and TRBJ2-5): ETGVTQSPTHLIKTRGQQVTLRCSSQSGHNTVSWYQQALGQGPQFIFQYYREEENGRGNFPPRFSGLQFPNYSSELNVNALELDDSALYLCASSPPRGGGQETQYFGPGTRLLVL.

The rearrangement links TRBV5-1 to TRBJ2-7; D gene ambiguous. The germline gives CDR1 SGHRS, CDR2 YFSETQ. V lost 3 bases and J lost 6, with 10 bases in between. The CDR3 consists of 12 residues. The CDR3 is CASSSPGVEQYF. The DNA of the CDR3 is TGCGCCAGCAGCTCTCCCGGAGTCGAGCAGTACTTC.

For this clone: Different DNA sequences within this sample yield the same CDR3. The chain combines TRBV30 with TRBJ1-5; 10 positions match TRBD1. Trimming removed 4 bases from V and 4 bases from J; junction bases left unmatched: 1. The CDR3 loop spans 13 amino acids. Germline V gene lookup returns CDR1 GTSNPN and CDR2 SVGIG (reference sequence). CDR3 in amino acids: CAWKGQGNQPQHF. The CDR3 DNA is TGTGCCTGGAAGGGACAGGGGAATCAGCCCCAGCATTTT. Variable domain in full (rest from reference TRBV30 and TRBJ1-5): SQTIHQWPATLVQPVGSPLSLECTVEGTSNPNLYWYRQAAGRGLQLLFYSVGIGQISSEVPQNLSASRPQDRQFILSSKKLLLSDSGFYLCAWKGQGNQPQHFGDGTRLSIL.

The chain combines TRBV2 with TRBJ2-7, with TRBD1 identical over 7 bases. The CDR3 is 17 residues long. V gave up 6 bases and J gave up 3 bases; unmatched junction bases: 17. Germline CDR1 and CDR2: SNHLY and FYNNEI. CDR3 in DNA: TGTGCCAGCAGAGCCGGGACAGTACGAGATTTACACTACGAGCAGTACTTC. Amino acids: CASRAGTVRDLHYEQYF.

The chain recombines TRBV6-5 with TRBJ2-1, with 7 bases that match TRBD1. From germline, CDR1 is MNHEY and CDR2 SVGAGI. With V trimmed by 7 bases and J by 3 bases, 3 bases remained unmatched. The CDR3 extends over 13 amino acids. The CDR3 DNA follows: TGTGCCAGCACAGGGACAGACTACAATGAGCAGTTCTTC. Translation: CASTGTDYNEQFF.

V and J are TRBV6-6 and TRBJ1-2; TRBD1 matches 10 bases. Germline V CDR1 and CDR2: MNHNY, SVGAGI (reference sequence). V was pared by 7 bases and J by 3 bases, with 5 bases of the junction left unmatched. CDR3 length: 14 residues. CDR3 loop: CASNTGQGYYGYTF. The CDR3 DNA reads as TGTGCCAGCAATACGGGACAGGGGTACTATGGCTACACCTTC.

This sequence joins TRBV2 and TRBJ2-3; 7 nucleotides align to TRBD2. The CDR3 is made up of 13 amino acids. Germline CDR1 reads SNHLY; CDR2 reads FYNNEI. Unmatched junction bases numbered 2, after V lost 5 bases and J lost 3 bases. As DNA, the CDR3 is TGTGCCAGCAGTAGCGGGGTTACAGATACGCAGTATTTT. It is translated as CASSSGVTDTQYF. Full variable domain (remainder filled in from reference TRBV2 and TRBJ2-3): EPEVTQTPSHQVTQMGQEVILRCVPISNHLYFYWYRQILGQKVEFLVSFYNNEISEKSEIFDDQFSVERPDGSNFTLKIRSTKLEDSAMYFCASSSGVTDTQYFGPGTRLTVL.

The rearrangement uses TRBV9 and TRBJ1-3; D is undetermined. Germline-derived CDR1 and CDR2 are SGDLS and YYNGEE. V dropped 0 bases and J dropped 0 bases, with 10 bases sitting between them. This CDR3 has 16 amino acids. CDR3 sequence: CASSVEAIPSGNTIYF. The CDR3 DNA reads as TGTGCCAGCAGCGTAGAAGCCATCCCCTCTGGAAACACCATATATTTT.

The rearrangement uses TRBV5-4 and TRBJ1-1, with D tentatively TRBD1 (5 bases). The germline CDR1 and CDR2 sequences are SGHNT and YYREEE (reference sequence). The CDR3 spans 15 residues. V dropped 4 bases and J dropped 2 bases, with 15 bases sitting between them. This chain's CDR3 is CASSPLPTANTEAFF. The CDR3 DNA reads TGTGCCAGCAGCCCCCTCCCGACAGCTAACACTGAAGCTTTCTTT.

The chain links TRBV29-1 to TRBJ1-2; weak D call: TRBD1 (5 bases). The CDR3 length is 16 residues. CDR1 is SQVTM, CDR2 ANQGSEA, per germline. V lost 1 base, J lost 0 bases, and 15 bases lay in between. CDR3 in amino acids: CSVEGGRGAANYGYTF. In nucleotides, the CDR3 is TGCAGCGTTGAAGGGGGGAGGGGAGCAGCTAACTATGGCTACACCTTC.

The table lists this clone with a count of one. The chain employs TRBV7-9 and TRBJ1-2; possibly TRBD1 for D (5 bases). The CDR3 contains 18 residues. Germline CDR1 is SEHNR and CDR2 is FQNEAQ (reference sequence). V lost 10 bases and J lost 1, with 28 bases in between. CDR3 in amino acids: CANHAFLRGGTLNYGYTF. The CDR3 DNA follows: TGTGCCAACCACGCCTTTCTTAGGGGCGGCACGCTTAACTATGGCTACACCTTC.

The rearrangement links TRBV3-1 (or the pseudogene TRBV3-2) to TRBJ2-7, with TRBD2 matching 8 bases. This CDR3 comprises 14 residues. The J segment lost 3 bases and the V segment lost 4 bases, leaving 5 bases of the junction unmatched. CDR1 and CDR2 from the germline V gene are LGHDT and YNNKEL (reference sequence). The chain's CDR3 is CASSPVGTSYEQYF. DNA of the CDR3: TGTGCCAGCAGCCCCGTTGGGACTAGCTACGAGCAGTACTTC.

This chain joins TRBV15 and TRBJ1-2; 8 bases are shared with TRBD1. Germline CDR1 reads LNHNV; CDR2 reads YYDKDF (reference sequence). V lost 0 bases and J lost 6; bases outside the gene matches: 9. CDR3 length: 16 residues. The CDR3 spells CATSRDQDRAIHGYTF. As DNA, the CDR3 is TGTGCCACCAGCAGAGATCAGGACAGGGCAATTCATGGCTACACCTTC.

The CDR3 reads CAWSVRGPTEAFF. CDR3 coding DNA: TGTGCCTGGAGTGTTAGGGGGCCCACTGAAGCTTTCTTT. The genes are TRBV30 and TRBJ1-1, with 7 bases identical to TRBD1. J was trimmed by 4 bases and V by 0 bases; bases with no gene match: 2. The length of the CDR3 is 13 residues. The germline V gene encodes CDR1 GTSNPN and CDR2 SVGIG (reference sequence).

The chain has TRBV7-6 and TRBJ1-2; 9 bases map to TRBD1. The CDR3 covers 19 residues. Germline loops: CDR1 SGHVS, CDR2 FNYEAQ. The trim removed 4 bases at V and 4 bases at J, leaving 19 bases unmatched. Here the CDR3 DNA reads TGTGCCAGCAGCTCAGTCCCCCGGGACAGGGACCCCATCCTCTATGGCTACACCTTC. Translation gives CASSSVPRDRDPILYGYTF.

This chain links TRBV19 with TRBJ1-1; possible D gene TRBD1, 5 bases. The CDR3 extends over 14 amino acids. The V gene's germline CDR1 is LNHDA and CDR2 SQIVND (reference sequence). Trimming took off 7 bases at V and 4 bases at J, with 16 bases between the two ends. The CDR3 protein is CASIIGRGSTEAFF. As DNA, the CDR3 is TGTGCCAGTATTATCGGACGGGGGAGCACTGAAGCTTTCTTT.

The chain joins TRBV2 to TRBJ1-1; D might be TRBD1 (5 bases). This CDR3 has 12 residues. The germline V gene encodes CDR1 SNHLY and CDR2 FYNNEI. V shed 4 bases and J shed 3 bases, with 6 bases lying between them. CDR3 loop: CASSGGDTEAFF. The CDR3, as DNA: TGTGCCAGCAGTGGGGGGGACACTGAAGCTTTCTTT.

The CDR3 coding sequence is TGTGCCTGGAGTGTTGGGACTAGCGGGGGGCCCGGGGAGCTGTTTTTT. It specifies CAWSVGTSGGPGELFF. The J gene is TRBJ2-2, the V gene TRBV30; 15 nucleotides line up with TRBD2. V lost 0 bases to trimming and J lost 6 bases; unmatched junction nucleotides: 2. This CDR3 is 16 amino acids long. Germline lookup yields CDR1 GTSNPN and CDR2 SVGIG (reference sequence).

The chain uses TRBV14 and TRBJ2-5, with 8 bases aligning to TRBD1. CDR1 and CDR2 (germline): SGHDN, FVKESK. CDR3 size: 14 residues. With V trimmed by 4 bases and J by 4 bases, 5 bases remained unmatched. The CDR3 sequence: CASSPTGVRETQYF. For the CDR3, the DNA is TGTGCCAGCAGCCCGACAGGGGTAAGAGAGACCCAGTACTTC.

This chain joins TRBV2 and TRBJ1-2; TRBD1 matches at 10 bases. Germline-derived CDR1 and CDR2 are SNHLY and FYNNEI. J gave up 5 bases and V 6 bases, and 9 bases lay outside the gene matches. The CDR3 is made up of 15 amino acids. This CDR3 is CASSDPGQGSYGYTF. The DNA of the CDR3 is TGTGCCAGCAGCGATCCGGGACAGGGGTCTTATGGCTACACCTTC.

V is TRBV2 and J is TRBJ1-4, with D possibly TRBD1 on 5 matching bases. The V end was cut by 7 bases, the J end by 0 bases, with 18 bases between. The CDR3 is made up of 17 amino acids. CDR1 is SNHLY, CDR2 FYNNEI, per germline. CDR3 residues: CASTLDSAYATNEKLFF. The DNA of the CDR3 is TGTGCCAGCACTCTAGACAGCGCTTATGCAACTAATGAAAAACTGTTTTTT.